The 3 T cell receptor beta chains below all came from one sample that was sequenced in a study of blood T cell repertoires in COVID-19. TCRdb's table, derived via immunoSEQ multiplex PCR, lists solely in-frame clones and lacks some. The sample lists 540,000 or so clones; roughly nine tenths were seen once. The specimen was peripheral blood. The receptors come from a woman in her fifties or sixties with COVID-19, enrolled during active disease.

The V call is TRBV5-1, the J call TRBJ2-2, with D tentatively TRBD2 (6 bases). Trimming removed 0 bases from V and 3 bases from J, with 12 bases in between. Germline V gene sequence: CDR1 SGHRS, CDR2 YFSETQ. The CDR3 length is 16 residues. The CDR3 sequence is CASSLVLGGDTGELFF. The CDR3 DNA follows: TGCGCCAGCAGCTTGGTTCTGGGAGGAGACACCGGGGAGCTGTTTTTT. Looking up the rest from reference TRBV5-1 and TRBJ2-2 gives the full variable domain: KAGVTQTPRYLIKTRGQQVTLSCSPISGHRSVSWYQQTPGQGLQFLFEYFSETQRNKGNFPGRFSGRQFSNSRSEMNVSTLELGDSALYLCASSLVLGGDTGELFFGEGSRLTVL.

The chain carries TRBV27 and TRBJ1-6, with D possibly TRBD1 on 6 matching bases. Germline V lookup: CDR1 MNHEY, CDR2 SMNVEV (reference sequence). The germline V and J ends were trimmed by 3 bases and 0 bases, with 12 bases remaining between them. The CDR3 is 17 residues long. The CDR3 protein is CASSLDSLSSYNSPLHF. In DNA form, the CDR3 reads TGTGCCAGCAGTTTGGACAGTTTAAGCTCCTATAATTCACCCCTCCACTTT.

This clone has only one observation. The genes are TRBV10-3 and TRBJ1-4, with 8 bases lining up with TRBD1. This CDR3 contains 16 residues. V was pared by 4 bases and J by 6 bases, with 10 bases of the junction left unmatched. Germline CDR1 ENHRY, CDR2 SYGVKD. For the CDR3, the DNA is TGTGCCATCAGTGCCAGCTTCCAGGGGGCGGATGAAAAACTGTTTTTT. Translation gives CAISASFQGADEKLFF.